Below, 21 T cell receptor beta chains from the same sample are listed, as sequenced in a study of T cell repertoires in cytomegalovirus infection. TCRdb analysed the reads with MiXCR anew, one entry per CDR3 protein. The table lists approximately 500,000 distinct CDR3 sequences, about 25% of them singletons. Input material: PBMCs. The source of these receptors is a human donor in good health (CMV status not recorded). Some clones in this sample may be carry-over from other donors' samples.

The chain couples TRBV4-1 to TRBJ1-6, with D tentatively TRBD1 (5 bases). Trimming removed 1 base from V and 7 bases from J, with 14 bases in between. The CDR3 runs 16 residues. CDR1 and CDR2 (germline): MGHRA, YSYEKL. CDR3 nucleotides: TGCGCCAGCAGCCAAGTGGCCCAGGGCCTAAATTCACCCCTCCACTTT. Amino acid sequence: CASSQVAQGLNSPLHF.

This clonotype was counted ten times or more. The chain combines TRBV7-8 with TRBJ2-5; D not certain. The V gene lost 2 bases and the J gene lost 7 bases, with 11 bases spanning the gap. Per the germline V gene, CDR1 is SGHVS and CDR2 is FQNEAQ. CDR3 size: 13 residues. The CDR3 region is CASSLLGLRTQYF. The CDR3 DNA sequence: TGTGCCAGCAGCTTACTCGGTCTCAGGACCCAGTACTTC.

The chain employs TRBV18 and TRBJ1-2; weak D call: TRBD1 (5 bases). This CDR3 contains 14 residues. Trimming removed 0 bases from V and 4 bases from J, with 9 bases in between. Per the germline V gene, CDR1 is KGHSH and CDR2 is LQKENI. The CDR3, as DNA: TGTGCCAGCTCACCACCGCAGGGCGGCTATGGCTACACCTTC. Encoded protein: CASSPPQGGYGYTF.

The CDR3 reads CSARGERNFDTQYF. Written as DNA, the CDR3 is TGCAGTGCTAGAGGCGAGCGTAACTTTGATACGCAGTATTTT. J is TRBJ2-3 and V is TRBV20-1; D is unclear. Germline V lookup: CDR1 DFQATT, CDR2 SNEGSKA (reference sequence). V was trimmed by 1 base and J by 6 bases, leaving 14 bases between them. The CDR3 has 14 residues.

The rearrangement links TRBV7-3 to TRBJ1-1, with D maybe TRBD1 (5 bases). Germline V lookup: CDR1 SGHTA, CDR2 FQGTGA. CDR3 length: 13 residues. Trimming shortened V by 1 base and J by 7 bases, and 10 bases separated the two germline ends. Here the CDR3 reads CASSLRQYGEAFF. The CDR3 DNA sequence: TGTGCCAGCAGCTTAAGACAGTACGGTGAAGCTTTCTTT. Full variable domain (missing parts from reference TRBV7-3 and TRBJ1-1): GAGVSQTPSNKVTEKGKYVELRCDPISGHTALYWYRQSLGQGPEFLIYFQGTGAADDSGLPNDRFFAVRPEGSVSTLKIQRTERGDSAVYLCASSLRQYGEAFFGQGTRLTVV.

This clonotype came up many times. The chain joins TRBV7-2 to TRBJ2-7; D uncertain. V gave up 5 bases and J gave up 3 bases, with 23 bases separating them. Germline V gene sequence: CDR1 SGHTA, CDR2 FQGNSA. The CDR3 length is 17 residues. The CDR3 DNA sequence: TGTGCCAGCAGCCCACGCAGGCTTTTAAGGCCAGACTACGAGCAGTACTTC. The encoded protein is CASSPRRLLRPDYEQYF. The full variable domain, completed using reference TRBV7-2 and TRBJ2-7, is GAGVSQSPSNKVTEKGKDVELRCDPISGHTALYWYRQSLGQGLEFLIYFQGNSAPDKSGLPSDRFSAERTGGSVSTLTIQRTQQEDSAVYLCASSPRRLLRPDYEQYFGPGTRLTVT.

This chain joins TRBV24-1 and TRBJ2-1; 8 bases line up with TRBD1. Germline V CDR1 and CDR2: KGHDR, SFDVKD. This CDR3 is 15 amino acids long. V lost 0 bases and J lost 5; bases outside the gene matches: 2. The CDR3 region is CATSDLGTGNNEQFF. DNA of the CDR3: TGTGCCACCAGTGATTTGGGGACAGGTAACAATGAGCAGTTCTTC.

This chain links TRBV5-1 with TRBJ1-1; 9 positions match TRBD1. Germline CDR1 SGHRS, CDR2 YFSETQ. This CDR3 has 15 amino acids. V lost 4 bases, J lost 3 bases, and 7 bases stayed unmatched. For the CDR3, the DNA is TGCGCCAGCAGCCCACAGGGGGCTCTTGACACTGAAGCTTTCTTT. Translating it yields CASSPQGALDTEAFF.

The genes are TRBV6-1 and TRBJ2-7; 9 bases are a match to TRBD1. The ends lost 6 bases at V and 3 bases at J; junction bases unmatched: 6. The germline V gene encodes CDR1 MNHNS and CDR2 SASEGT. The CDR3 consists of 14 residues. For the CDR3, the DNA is TGTGCCAGCAGAAGAGACAGGGGGGTCTACGAGCAGTACGTC. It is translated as CASRRDRGVYEQYV.

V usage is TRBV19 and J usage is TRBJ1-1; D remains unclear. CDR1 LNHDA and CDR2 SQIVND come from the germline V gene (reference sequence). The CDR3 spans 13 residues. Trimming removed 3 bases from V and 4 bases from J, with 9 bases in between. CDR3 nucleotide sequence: TGTGCCAGTAGTATGTTGGGTTTCACTGAAGCTTTCTTT. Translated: CASSMLGFTEAFF.

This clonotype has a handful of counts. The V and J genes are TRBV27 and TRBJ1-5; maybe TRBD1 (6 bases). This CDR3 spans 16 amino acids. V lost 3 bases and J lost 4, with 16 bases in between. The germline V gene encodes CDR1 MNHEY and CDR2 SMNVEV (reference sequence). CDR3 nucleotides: TGTGCCAGCAGTTTGTTGGGCATACAGGGTAATCAGCCCCAGCATTTT. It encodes CASSLLGIQGNQPQHF.

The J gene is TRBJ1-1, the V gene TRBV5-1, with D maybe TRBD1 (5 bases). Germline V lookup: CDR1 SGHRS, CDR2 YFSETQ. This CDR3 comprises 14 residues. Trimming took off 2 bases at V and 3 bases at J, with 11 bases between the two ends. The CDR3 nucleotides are TGCGCCAGCAGCTTCGGGACGCGGGACACTGAAGCTTTCTTT. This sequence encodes CASSFGTRDTEAFF.

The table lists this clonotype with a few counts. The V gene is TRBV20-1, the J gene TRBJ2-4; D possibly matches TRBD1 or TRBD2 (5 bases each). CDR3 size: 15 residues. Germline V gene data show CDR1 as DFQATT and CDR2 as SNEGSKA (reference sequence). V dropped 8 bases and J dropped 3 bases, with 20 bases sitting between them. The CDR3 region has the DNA TGCAGTTCAGGCTCGGGACCACAGGTCAAAAACATTCAGTACTTC. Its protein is CSSGSGPQVKNIQYF.

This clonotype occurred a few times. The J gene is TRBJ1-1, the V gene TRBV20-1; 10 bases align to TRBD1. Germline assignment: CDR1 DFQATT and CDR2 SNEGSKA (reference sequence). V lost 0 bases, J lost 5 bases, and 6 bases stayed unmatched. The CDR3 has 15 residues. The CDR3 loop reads CSARDRQGAGTEAFF. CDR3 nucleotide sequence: TGCAGTGCTAGAGATCGACAGGGGGCTGGAACTGAAGCTTTCTTT.

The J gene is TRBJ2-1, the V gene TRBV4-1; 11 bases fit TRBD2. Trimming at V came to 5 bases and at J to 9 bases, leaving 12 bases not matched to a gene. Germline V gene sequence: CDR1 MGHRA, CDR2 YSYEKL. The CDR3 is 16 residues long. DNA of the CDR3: TGCGCCAGCAGCTCGCCTAGCGGGAGGACGCAAAGTGAGCAGTTCTTC. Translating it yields CASSSPSGRTQSEQFF.

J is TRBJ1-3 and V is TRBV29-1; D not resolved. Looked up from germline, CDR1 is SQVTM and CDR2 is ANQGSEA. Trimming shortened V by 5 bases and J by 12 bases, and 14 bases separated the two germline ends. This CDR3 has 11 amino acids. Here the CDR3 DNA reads TGCAGCGTTCGATCCGCAGAGGGCATATATTTT. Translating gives CSVRSAEGIYF.

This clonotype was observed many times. The CDR3 spells CASSLLSGSSYNEQFF. The CDR3 DNA follows: TGTGCCAGCAGTTTACTTAGCGGGAGCTCCTACAATGAGCAGTTCTTC. The chain employs TRBV27 and TRBJ2-1; the match to TRBD2 covers 9 bases. From germline, CDR1 is MNHEY and CDR2 SMNVEV (reference sequence). CDR3 size: 16 residues. The ends lost 2 bases at V and 0 bases at J; junction bases unmatched: 2.

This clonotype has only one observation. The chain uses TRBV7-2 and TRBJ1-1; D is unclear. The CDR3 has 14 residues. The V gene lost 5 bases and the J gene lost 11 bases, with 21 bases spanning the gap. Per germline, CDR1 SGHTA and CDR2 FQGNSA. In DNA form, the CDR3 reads TGTGCCAGCAGCGGTTTAACGACCGTCGGAGGGGCTTTCTTT. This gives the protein CASSGLTTVGGAFF.

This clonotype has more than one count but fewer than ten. The CDR3 loop is CASSPRTGGDEQFF. The CDR3 DNA is TGTGCCAGCAGTCCCCGGACAGGGGGGGATGAGCAGTTCTTC. V is TRBV12-3 or TRBV12-4 and J is TRBJ2-1, with 10 positions matching TRBD1. The CDR3 has 14 residues. The V segment lost 5 bases and the J segment 8 bases; nucleotides outside the gene matches: 6.

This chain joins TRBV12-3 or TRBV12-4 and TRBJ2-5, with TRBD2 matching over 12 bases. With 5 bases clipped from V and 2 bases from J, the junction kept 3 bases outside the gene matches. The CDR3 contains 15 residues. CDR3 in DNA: TGTGCCAGCAGTACTAGCGGGAGGCCTCAAGAGACCCAGTACTTC. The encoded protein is CASSTSGRPQETQYF.

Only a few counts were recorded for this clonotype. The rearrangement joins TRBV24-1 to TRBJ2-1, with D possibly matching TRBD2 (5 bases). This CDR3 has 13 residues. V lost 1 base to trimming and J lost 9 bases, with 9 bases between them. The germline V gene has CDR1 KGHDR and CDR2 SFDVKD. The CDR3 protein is CATSDFLGGEQFF. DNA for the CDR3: TGTGCCACCAGTGATTTCTTAGGAGGTGAGCAGTTCTTC.